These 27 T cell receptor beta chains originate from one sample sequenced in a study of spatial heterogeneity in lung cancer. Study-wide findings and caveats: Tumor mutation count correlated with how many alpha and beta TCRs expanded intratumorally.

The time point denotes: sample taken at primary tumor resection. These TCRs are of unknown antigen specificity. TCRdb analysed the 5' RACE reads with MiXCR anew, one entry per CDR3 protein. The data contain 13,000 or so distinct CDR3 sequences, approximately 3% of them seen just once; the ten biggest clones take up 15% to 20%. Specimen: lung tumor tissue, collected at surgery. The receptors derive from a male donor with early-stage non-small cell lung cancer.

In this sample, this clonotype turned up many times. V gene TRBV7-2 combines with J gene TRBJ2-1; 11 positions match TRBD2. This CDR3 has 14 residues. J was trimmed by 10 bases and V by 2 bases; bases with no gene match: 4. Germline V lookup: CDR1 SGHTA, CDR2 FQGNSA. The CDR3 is CASSLSWTSGEQFF. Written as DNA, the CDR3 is TGTGCCAGCAGCTTATCCTGGACTAGCGGGGAGCAGTTCTTC.

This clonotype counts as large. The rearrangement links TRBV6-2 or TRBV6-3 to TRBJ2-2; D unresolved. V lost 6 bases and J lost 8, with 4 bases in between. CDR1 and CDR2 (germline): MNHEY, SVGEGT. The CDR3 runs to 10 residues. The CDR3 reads CASRDGELFF. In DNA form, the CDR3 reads TGTGCCAGCAGAGATGGGGAGCTGTTTTTT.

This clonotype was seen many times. The chain's CDR3 is CASSSDRRLNTGELFF. Written as DNA, the CDR3 is TGTGCCAGCAGCTCAGACAGAAGGTTGAACACCGGGGAGCTGTTTTTT. V usage is TRBV7-9 and J usage is TRBJ2-2; tentatively, D is TRBD1 (5 bases). The CDR3 spans 16 residues. V shed 4 bases and J shed 1 base, with 13 bases lying between them. Germline V CDR1 and CDR2: SEHNR, FQNEAQ (reference sequence). Using reference TRBV7-9 and TRBJ2-2 for the parts outside the CDR3, the full variable domain is DTGVSQNPRHKITKRGQNVTFRCDPISEHNRLYWYRQTLGQGPEFLTYFQNEAQLEKSRLLSDRFSAERPKGSFSTLEIQRTEQGDSAMYLCASSSDRRLNTGELFFGEGSRLTVL.

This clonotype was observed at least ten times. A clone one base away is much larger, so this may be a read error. This CDR3 is CSAHAGQVNQPQNF. The CDR3 DNA reads as TGCAGTGCCCATGCTGGACAGGTCAATCAGCCCCAGAATTTT. This chain uses TRBV20-1 with TRBJ1-5, with 7 bases lining up with TRBD1. Germline CDR1 and CDR2: DFQATT and SNEGSKA (reference sequence). CDR3 size: 14 residues.

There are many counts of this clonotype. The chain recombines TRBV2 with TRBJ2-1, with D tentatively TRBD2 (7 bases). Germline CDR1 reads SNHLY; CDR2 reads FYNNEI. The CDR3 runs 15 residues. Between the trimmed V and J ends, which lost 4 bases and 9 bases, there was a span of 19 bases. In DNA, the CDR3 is TGTGCCAGCAGTGTAGGGGGGGTAGCACGAGTTGAGCAGTTCTTC. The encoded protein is CASSVGGVARVEQFF.

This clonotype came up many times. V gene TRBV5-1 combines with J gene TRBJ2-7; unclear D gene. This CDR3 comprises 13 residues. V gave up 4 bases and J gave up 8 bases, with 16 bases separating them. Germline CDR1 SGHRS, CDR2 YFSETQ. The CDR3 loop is CASSVDPEGQQYF. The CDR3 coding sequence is TGCGCCAGCAGCGTGGACCCCGAAGGTCAGCAGTACTTC.

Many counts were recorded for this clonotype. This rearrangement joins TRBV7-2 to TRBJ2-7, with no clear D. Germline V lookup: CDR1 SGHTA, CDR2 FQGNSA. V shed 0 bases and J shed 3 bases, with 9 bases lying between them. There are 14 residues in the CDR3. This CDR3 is CASSLAGSIYEQYF. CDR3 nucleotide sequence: TGTGCCAGCAGCTTAGCAGGGTCAATCTACGAGCAGTACTTC.

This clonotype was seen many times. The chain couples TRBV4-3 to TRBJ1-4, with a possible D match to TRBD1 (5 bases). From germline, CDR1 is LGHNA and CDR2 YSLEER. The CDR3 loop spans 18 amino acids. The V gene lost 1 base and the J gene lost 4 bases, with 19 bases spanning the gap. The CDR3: CASSQGGRAFNFNEKLFF. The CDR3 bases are TGCGCCAGCAGCCAAGGAGGCAGGGCCTTCAACTTTAATGAAAAACTGTTTTTT.

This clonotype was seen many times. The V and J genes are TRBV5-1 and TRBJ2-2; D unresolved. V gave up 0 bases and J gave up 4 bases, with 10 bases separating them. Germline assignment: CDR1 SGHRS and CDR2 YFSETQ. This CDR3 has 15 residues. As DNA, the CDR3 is TGCGCCAGCAGCTTGGTTTCAGGCTTCACCGGGGAGCTGTTTTTT. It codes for CASSLVSGFTGELFF.

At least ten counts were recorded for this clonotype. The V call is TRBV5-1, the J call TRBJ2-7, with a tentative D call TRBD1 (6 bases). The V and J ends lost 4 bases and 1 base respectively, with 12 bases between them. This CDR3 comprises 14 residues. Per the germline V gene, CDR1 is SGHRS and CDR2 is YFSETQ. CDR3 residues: CASSLGTRSYEQYF. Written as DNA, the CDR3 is TGCGCCAGCAGCCTAGGGACACGGTCCTACGAGCAGTACTTC.

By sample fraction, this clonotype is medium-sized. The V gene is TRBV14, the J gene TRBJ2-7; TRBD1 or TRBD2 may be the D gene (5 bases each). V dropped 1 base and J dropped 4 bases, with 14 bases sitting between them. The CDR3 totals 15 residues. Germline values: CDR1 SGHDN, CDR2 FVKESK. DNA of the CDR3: TGTGCCAGCAGCCAAGGACACGGGGCCACATACGAGCAGTACTTC. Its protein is CASSQGHGATYEQYF.

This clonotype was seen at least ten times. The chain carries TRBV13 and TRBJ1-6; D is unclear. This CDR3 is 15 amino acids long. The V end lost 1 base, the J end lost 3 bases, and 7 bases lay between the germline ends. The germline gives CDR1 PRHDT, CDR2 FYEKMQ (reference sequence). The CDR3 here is CASSLVGIYNSPLHF. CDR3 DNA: TGTGCCAGCAGCTTAGTTGGGATCTATAATTCACCCCTCCACTTT.

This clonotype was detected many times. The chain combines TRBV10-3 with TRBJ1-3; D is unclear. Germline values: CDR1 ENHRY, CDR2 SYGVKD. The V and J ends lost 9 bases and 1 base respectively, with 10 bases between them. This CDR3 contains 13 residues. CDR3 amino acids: CAIATDSGNTIYF. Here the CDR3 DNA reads TGTGCCATAGCGACGGATTCTGGAAACACCATATATTTT.

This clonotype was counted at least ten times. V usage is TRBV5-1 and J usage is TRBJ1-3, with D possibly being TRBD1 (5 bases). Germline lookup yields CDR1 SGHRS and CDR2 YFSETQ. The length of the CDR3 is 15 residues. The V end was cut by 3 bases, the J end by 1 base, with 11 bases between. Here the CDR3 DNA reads TGCGCCAGCAGCTGGGACGGGGTTTCTGGAAACACCATATATTTT. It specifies CASSWDGVSGNTIYF.

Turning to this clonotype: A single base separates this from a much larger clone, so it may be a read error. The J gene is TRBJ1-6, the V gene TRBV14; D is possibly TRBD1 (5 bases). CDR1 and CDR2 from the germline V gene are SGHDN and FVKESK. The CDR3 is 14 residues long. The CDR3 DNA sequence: TGTGCCAGCAGCCAAGGCAGGGAAAATTCACCCCTCAACTTT. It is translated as CASSQGRENSPLNF.

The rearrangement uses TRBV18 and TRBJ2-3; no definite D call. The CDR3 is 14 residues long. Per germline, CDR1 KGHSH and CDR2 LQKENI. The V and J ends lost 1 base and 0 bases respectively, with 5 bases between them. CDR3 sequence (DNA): TGTGCCAGCTCACCACTCGGTAGCACAGATACGCAGTATTTT. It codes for CASSPLGSTDTQYF. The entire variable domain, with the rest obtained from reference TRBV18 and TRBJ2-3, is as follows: NAGVMQNPRHLVRRRGQEARLRCSPMKGHSHVYWYRQLPEEGLKFMVYLQKENIIDESGMPKERFSAEFPKEGPSILRIQQVVRGDSAAYFCASSPLGSTDTQYFGPGTRLTVL.

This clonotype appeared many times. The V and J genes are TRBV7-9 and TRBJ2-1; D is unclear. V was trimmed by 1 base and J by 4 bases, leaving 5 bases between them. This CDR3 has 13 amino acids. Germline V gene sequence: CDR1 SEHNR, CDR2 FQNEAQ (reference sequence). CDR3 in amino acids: CASSLEVYNEQFF. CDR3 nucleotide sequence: TGTGCCAGCAGCTTAGAAGTGTACAATGAGCAGTTCTTC.

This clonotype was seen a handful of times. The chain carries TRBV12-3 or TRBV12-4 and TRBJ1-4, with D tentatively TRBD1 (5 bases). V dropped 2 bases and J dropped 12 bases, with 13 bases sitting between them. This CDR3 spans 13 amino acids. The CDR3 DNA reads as TGTGCCAGCAGTTTACAGGGCACGGGGGAACTGTTTTTT. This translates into CASSLQGTGELFF.

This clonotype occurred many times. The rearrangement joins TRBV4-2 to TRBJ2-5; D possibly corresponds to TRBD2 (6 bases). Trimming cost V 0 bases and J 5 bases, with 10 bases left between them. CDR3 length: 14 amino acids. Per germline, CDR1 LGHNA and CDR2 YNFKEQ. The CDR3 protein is CASSQESEGETQYF. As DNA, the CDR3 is TGTGCCAGCAGCCAAGAATCGGAGGGGGAGACCCAGTACTTC.

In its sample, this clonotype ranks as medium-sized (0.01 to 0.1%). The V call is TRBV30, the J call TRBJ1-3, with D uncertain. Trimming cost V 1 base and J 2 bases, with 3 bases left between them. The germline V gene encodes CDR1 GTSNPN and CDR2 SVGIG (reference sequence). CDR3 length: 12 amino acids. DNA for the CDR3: TGTGCCTGGAGTGGGACTGGAAACACCATATATTTT. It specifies CAWSGTGNTIYF.

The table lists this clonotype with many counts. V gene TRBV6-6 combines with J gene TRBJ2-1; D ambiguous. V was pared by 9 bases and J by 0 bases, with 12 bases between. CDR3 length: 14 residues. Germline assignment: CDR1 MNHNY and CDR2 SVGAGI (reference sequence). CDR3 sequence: CARPESCSYNEQFF. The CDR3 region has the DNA TGTGCCAGGCCAGAGAGTTGCTCCTACAATGAGCAGTTCTTC.

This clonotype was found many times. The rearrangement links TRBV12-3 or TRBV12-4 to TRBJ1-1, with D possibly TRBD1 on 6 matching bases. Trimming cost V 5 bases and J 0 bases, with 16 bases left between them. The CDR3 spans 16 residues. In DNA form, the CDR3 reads TGTGCCAGCAGTCCTTCTCTAGGACAGCTGAACACTGAAGCTTTCTTT. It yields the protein CASSPSLGQLNTEAFF.

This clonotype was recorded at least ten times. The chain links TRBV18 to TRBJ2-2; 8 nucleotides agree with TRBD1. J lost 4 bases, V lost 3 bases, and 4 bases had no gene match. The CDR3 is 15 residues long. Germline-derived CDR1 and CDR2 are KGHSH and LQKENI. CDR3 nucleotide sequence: TGTGCCAGCTCACCGGCGGGACAGGCCACCGGGGAGCTGTTTTTT. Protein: CASSPAGQATGELFF. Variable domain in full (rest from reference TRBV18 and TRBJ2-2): NAGVMQNPRHLVRRRGQEARLRCSPMKGHSHVYWYRQLPEEGLKFMVYLQKENIIDESGMPKERFSAEFPKEGPSILRIQQVVRGDSAAYFCASSPAGQATGELFFGEGSRLTVL.

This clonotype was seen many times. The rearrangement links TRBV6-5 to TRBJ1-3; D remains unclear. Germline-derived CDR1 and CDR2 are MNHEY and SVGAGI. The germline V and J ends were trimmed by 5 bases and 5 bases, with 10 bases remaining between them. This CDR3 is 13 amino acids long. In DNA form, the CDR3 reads TGTGCCAGCAGTCCTCAGGCAAGAAACACCATATATTTT. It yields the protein CASSPQARNTIYF.

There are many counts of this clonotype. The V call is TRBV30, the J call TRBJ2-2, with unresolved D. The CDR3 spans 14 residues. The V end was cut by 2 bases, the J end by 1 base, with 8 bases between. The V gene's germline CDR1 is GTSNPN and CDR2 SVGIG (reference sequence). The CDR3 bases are TGTGCCTGGAGTCCTGGGCTGAACACCGGGGAGCTGTTTTTT. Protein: CAWSPGLNTGELFF. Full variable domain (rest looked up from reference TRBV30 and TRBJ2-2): SQTIHQWPATLVQPVGSPLSLECTVEGTSNPNLYWYRQAAGRGLQLLFYSVGIGQISSEVPQNLSASRPQDRQFILSSKKLLLSDSGFYLCAWSPGLNTGELFFGEGSRLTVL.

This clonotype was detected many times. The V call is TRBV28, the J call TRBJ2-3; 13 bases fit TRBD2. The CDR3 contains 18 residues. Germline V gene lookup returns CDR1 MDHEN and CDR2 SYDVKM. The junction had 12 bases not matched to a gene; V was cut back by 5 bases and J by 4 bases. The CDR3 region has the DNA TGTGCCAGCAGTCCCACCGGGACTAGCGGGGTAAGGCCAGATACGCAGTATTTT. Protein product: CASSPTGTSGVRPDTQYF.

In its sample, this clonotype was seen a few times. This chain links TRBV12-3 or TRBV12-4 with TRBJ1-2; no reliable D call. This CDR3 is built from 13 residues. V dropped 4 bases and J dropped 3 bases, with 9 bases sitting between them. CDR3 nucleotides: TGTGCCAGCAGTTCCCCCGCAGACTATGGCTACACCTTC. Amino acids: CASSSPADYGYTF.